The 7 T cell receptor beta chains below all came from one sample that was sequenced in a study of T cell responses to AZD1222 COVID-19 vaccine. The table came from immunoSEQ multiplex PCR; TCRdb's copy has only in-frame clones and leaves some out. The sample lists 110,000 to 150,000 clones, around 89% occurring once. Sequencing used peripheral blood, obtained 28 days after the second AZD1222 dose. The source is an adult who received the AZD1222 COVID-19 vaccine.

Concerning this clone itself: This same CDR3 is encoded by further DNA sequences in the sample. This chain links TRBV15 with TRBJ2-6; D may be TRBD1 (6 bases). CDR3 size: 15 residues. The germline V and J ends were trimmed by 3 bases and 2 bases, with 8 bases remaining between them. From germline, CDR1 is LNHNV and CDR2 YYDKDF (reference sequence). The CDR3 region has the DNA TGTGCCACCAGCAGGGCAGGGGCTGGGGCCAACGTCCTGACTTTC. As protein: CATSRAGAGANVLTF.

This chain connects TRBV2 to TRBJ2-7; D call uncertain. The CDR3 spans 13 residues. V dropped 6 bases and J dropped 5 bases, with 14 bases sitting between them. Germline V gene data show CDR1 as SNHLY and CDR2 as FYNNEI. CDR3 in amino acids: CASRAGISHEQYF. The CDR3 coding sequence is TGTGCCAGCAGAGCCGGAATTTCCCACGAGCAGTACTTC.

The gene calls are TRBV25-1 and TRBJ1-6; perhaps TRBD1 as D (6 bases). Germline V lookup: CDR1 MGHDK, CDR2 SYGVNS. V lost 5 bases, J lost 10 bases, and 18 bases lay in between. This CDR3 spans 15 amino acids. The CDR3 sequence is CASSPSGGLPSPLHF. The DNA for the CDR3 is TGTGCCAGCAGTCCCAGTGGGGGGCTCCCATCACCCCTCCACTTT.

The chain is built from TRBV28 and TRBJ2-1; D is uncertain. This CDR3 contains 14 residues. Germline V CDR1 and CDR2: MDHEN, SYDVKM. The ends were cut back, 6 bases at V and 2 bases at J, with 11 bases in the middle. The DNA for the CDR3 is TGTGCCAGCAGCAAGACCCAAACCTACAATGAGCAGTTCTTC. The encoded protein is CASSKTQTYNEQFF. Full variable domain (rest looked up from reference TRBV28 and TRBJ2-1): DVKVTQSSRYLVKRTGEKVFLECVQDMDHENMFWYRQDPGLGLRLIYFSYDVKMKEKGDIPEGYSVSREKKERFSLILESASTNQTSMYLCASSKTQTYNEQFFGPGTRLTVL.

This sequence joins TRBV7-8 and TRBJ2-7; the D gene is possibly TRBD2 (5 bases). Trimming removed 3 bases at V and 6 bases at J, with 9 bases between. Germline V gene lookup returns CDR1 SGHVS and CDR2 FQNEAQ. This CDR3 spans 12 amino acids. The CDR3 spells CASSFRAGEQYF. The CDR3 nucleotides are TGTGCCAGCAGCTTTCGGGCGGGCGAGCAGTACTTC.

The chain carries TRBV4-1 and TRBJ2-7; TRBD1 agrees at 8 bases. The CDR3 has 18 residues. Germline CDR1 MGHRA, CDR2 YSYEKL. V lost 1 base, J lost 3 bases, and 14 bases stayed unmatched. In nucleotides, the CDR3 is TGCGCCAGCAGCCAAGCCCCGGCCAGGGGGCCTAATTTCTACGAGCAGTACTTC. Protein sequence: CASSQAPARGPNFYEQYF.

This clone showed up just a few times. The gene calls are TRBV19 and TRBJ2-3; the match to TRBD1 covers 9 bases. This CDR3 is 16 amino acids long. Germline assignment: CDR1 LNHDA and CDR2 SQIVND (reference sequence). V lost 7 bases, J lost 2 bases, and 10 bases stayed unmatched. The CDR3 loop reads CASTSPGQGSTDTQYF. The CDR3 nucleotides read TGTGCCAGTACCTCGCCGGGACAGGGTTCCACAGATACGCAGTATTTT.